The subject of this entry is one T cell receptor (beta chain). The antigen is not known. With iRepertoire HTBI primers and Arm-PCR of CDR3 regions, TCR beta libraries were built. TCRdb reprocessed the multiplex PCR reads with MiXCR, giving one entry per CDR3 protein. Of roughly 450,000 distinct CDR3 sequences listed, around a quarter are singletons. V gave up 3 bases and J gave up 2 bases, with 13 bases separating them. In germline, CDR1 is MDHEN, CDR2 SYDVKM. The CDR3 covers 15 residues. The data were taken from a study of regulatory T cells in long-lasting Graves disease. Study-level points and caveats: Only a small sample size was used, which may have cut accuracy. Whereas 900 to 1,000 public clonotypes were shared by new patients, persistent patients shared more, at approximately 2,700.

Regarding time point: persistent/refractory GD, antithyroid drugs over 5 years with positive TRAb. The TCR library was made from RNA that had been extracted from PBMCs in TRIzol. The chain couples TRBV28 to TRBJ1-1; D not certain. The clonotype comes from a female donor with Graves disease. This specimen consisted of peripheral blood mononuclear cells (PBMCs), obtained when the disease was refractory, from a patient treated with antithyroid drugs. The DNA of the CDR3 is TGTGCCAGCAGTTTTGGAACGGTCCGAAACACTGAAGCTTTCTTT. It codes for CASSFGTVRNTEAFF.